This T cell receptor beta chain is from a study of cytomegalovirus exposure and HLA in healthy donors. Whole-study findings and limits: It was approximately 170 TCR beta chains that were listed as cytomegalovirus-associated. High specificity and sensitivity for cytomegalovirus status were reported for the classifier.

To note about this clone: The antigen is undetermined.

Profiled with immunoSEQ multiplex PCR; TCRdb holds only in-frame clones, not every one. The sample records about 120,000 clones, roughly 95% being singletons. The CDR3 has 13 amino acids. V was trimmed by 3 bases and J by 4 bases, leaving 10 bases between them. Per germline, CDR1 LGHNA and CDR2 YSLEER. This rearrangement joins TRBV4-3 to TRBJ2-7; tentatively, D is TRBD2 (7 bases). The sample comprised PBMCs. The TCR was taken from a man aged 18 to 30 in good health and CMV-seronegative. The CDR3 reads CASSQGGGYEQYF. CDR3 coding DNA: TGCGCCAGCAGCCAGGGAGGGGGGTACGAGCAGTACTTC.